The source of this TCR beta chain is a study of prognosis after radiotherapy for stage I lung cancer. Across the whole study: Patients with newly diagnosed primary stage I lung tumors numbered 11 to 15, with 5 or 6 others having oligometastatic NSCLC after surgical resection of the primary tumor.

CDR3 of TCR beta was amplified from genomic DNA via a two-round multiplex PCR. For every TRBV and TRBJ gene, a specific primer was used in first-round PCR. TCRdb reanalysed the multiplex PCR reads using MiXCR and keeps one entry per CDR3 protein. Here the sample spans about 36,000 distinct CDR3 sequences, around 35% being singletons. CDR1 is ENHRY, CDR2 SYGVKD, per germline. This CDR3 has 14 residues. V gave up 4 bases and J gave up 4 bases, with 13 bases separating them. This clonotype was detected many times. This chain links TRBV10-3 with TRBJ1-2; D perhaps matches TRBD1 (6 bases). The sequence was obtained from a donor over 45 with non-small cell lung cancer. The source was PBMCs, collected before or after stereotactic body radiation therapy (not recorded which). CDR3 coding DNA: TGTGCCATCAGTGGGACAGTAGGATTCTATGGCTACACCTTC. Its protein is CAISGTVGFYGYTF.